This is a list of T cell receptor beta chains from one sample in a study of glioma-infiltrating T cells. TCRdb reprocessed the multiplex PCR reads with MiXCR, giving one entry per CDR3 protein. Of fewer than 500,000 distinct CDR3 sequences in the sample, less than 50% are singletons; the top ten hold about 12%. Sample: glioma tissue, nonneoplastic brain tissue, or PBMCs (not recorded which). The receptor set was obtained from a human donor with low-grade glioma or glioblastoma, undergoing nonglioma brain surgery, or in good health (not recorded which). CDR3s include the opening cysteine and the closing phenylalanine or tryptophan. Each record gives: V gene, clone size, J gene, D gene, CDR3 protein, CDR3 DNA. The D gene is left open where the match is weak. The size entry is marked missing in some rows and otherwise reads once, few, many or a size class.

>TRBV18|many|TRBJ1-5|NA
CASSQALNQPQHF
TGTGCCAGCTCACAAGCACTTAATCAGCCCCAGCATTTT
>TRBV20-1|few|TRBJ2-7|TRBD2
CSAVAGVYEQYF
TGCAGTGCGGTAGCGGGAGTATACGAGCAGTACTTC
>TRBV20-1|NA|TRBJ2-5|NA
CSARDRVAHETEYF
TGCAGTGCTAGAGATAGAGTAGCGCACGAGACCGAGTACTTC
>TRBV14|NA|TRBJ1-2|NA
CASSQGRRQNYGYTF
TGTGCCAGCAGCCAAGGCCGTCGGCAGAACTATGGCTACACCTTC
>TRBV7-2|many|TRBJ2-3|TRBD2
CASSRGGRLSTDTQYF
TGTGCCAGCAGCCGCGGGGGTCGGTTAAGCACAGATACGCAGTATTTT
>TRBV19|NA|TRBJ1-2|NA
CASSTIGNLGYTF
TGTGCCAGTAGTACCATTGGAAACCTTGGCTACACCTTC
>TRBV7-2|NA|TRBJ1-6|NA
CASSLGTPGRSSPLHF
TGTGCCAGCAGCTTAGGTACTCCGGGTAGGAGTTCACCCCTCCACTTT
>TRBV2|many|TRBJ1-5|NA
CASSVGDISNQPQHF
TGTGCCAGCAGTGTCGGGGACATTAGCAATCAGCCCCAGCATTTT
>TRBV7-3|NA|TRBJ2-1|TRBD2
CASRRLAGTYNERFF
TGTGCCAGCAGACGATTAGCGGGTACCTACAATGAGCGGTTCTTC
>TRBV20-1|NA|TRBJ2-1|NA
CSARGLGEQFF
TGCAGTGCTAGAGGTCTGGGTGAGCAGTTCTTC